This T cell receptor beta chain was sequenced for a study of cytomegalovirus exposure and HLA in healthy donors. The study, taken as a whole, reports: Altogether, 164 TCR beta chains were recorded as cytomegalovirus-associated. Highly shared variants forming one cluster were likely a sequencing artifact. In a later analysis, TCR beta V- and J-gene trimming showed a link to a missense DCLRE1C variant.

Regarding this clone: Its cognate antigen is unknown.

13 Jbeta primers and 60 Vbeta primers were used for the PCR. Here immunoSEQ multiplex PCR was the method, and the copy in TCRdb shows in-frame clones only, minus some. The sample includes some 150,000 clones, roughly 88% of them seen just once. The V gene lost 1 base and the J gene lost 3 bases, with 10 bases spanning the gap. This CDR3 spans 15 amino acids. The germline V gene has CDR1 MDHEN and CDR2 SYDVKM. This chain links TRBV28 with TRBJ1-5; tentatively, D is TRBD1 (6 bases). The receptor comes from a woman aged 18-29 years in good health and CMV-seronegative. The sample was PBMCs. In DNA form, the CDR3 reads TGTGCCAGCAGTTTATCAGGGGCCTACAATCAGCCCCAGCATTTT. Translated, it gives CASSLSGAYNQPQHF.